Shown below are 18 T cell receptor beta chains from a single sample sequenced in a study of breast tumors, draining lymph nodes, adjacent tissues. Breast cancer patients provided tissue from their axillary draining lymph nodes. Via MiXCR, TCRdb re-called the multiplex PCR reads, giving one row per CDR3 protein. This table has about 200,000 distinct CDR3 sequences, roughly 31% appearing once. Specimen: axillary lymph node tissue. The receptor set was obtained from a female donor with breast cancer. Some clones in this sample may be carry-over from other donors' samples.

This clonotype was observed at least ten times. This chain connects TRBV6-1 to TRBJ1-2, with TRBD1 as a possible D gene (5 bases). Trimming left V 6 bases short and J 0 bases short, with 11 bases between. The CDR3 covers 14 residues. The germline CDR1 and CDR2 sequences are MNHNS and SASEGT. CDR3 sequence (DNA): TGTGCCAGCAGGGGGGAACGAGCTAACTATGGCTACACCTTC. Its translation: CASRGERANYGYTF.

This clonotype has at least ten counts. An end of the junction does not agree with germline; a read error may underlie this. The chain joins TRBV19 to TRBJ2-1, with D perhaps given as TRBD1 or TRBD2 (6 bases each). Germline CDR1 reads LNHDA; CDR2 reads SQIVND (reference sequence). This CDR3 spans 15 amino acids. CDR3 protein: CASTISGDSYNEQFF. Written as DNA, the CDR3 is TGTGCCAGTACTATATCAGGGGACTCTTACAATGAGCAGTTCTTC.

This chain links TRBV12-3 or TRBV12-4 with TRBJ1-1, with D hard to call. This CDR3 is 15 amino acids long. V shed 0 bases and J shed 1 base, with 9 bases lying between them. The CDR3 DNA follows: TGTGCCAGCAGTTTAGCCCCAGCCACGAACACTGAAGCTTTCTTT. It encodes CASSLAPATNTEAFF.

This chain connects TRBV2 to TRBJ1-1, with 7 nucleotides matching TRBD1. The CDR3 is made up of 14 amino acids. J gave up 5 bases and V 6 bases, and 9 bases lay outside the gene matches. The germline V gene encodes CDR1 SNHLY and CDR2 FYNNEI. The CDR3: CASSQQGLGTEAFF. CDR3 DNA sequence: TGTGCCAGCAGCCAACAGGGGTTAGGGACTGAAGCTTTCTTT. Full variable domain (outside the CDR3, taken from reference TRBV2 and TRBJ1-1): EPEVTQTPSHQVTQMGQEVILRCVPISNHLYFYWYRQILGQKVEFLVSFYNNEISEKSEIFDDQFSVERPDGSNFTLKIRSTKLEDSAMYFCASSQQGLGTEAFFGQGTRLTVV.

This clonotype appeared many times. The rearrangement uses TRBV12-3 or TRBV12-4 and TRBJ1-5; unclear D gene. The CDR3 runs to 13 residues. V lost 3 bases and J 7 bases, leaving 10 bases between the germline ends. The CDR3 nucleotides read TGTGCCAGCAGTTTCCGGGATGGGCAGCCCCAGCATTTT. Its translation: CASSFRDGQPQHF.

At least ten counts were recorded for this clonotype. This sequence joins TRBV5-6 and TRBJ2-7; no clear D gene. V lost 3 bases and J lost 3, with 10 bases in between. Germline V gene data show CDR1 as SGHDT and CDR2 as YYEEEE. This CDR3 comprises 13 residues. The CDR3 DNA reads TGTGCCAGCAGCTACCCGGGCCTCTACGAGCAGTACTTC. It encodes CASSYPGLYEQYF.

Note on this clonotype: One junction end disagrees with the germline gene, perhaps due to a read error. V is TRBV14 and J is TRBJ1-2, with D tentatively TRBD1 (5 bases). This CDR3 comprises 12 residues. Germline V gene data show CDR1 as SGHDN and CDR2 as FVKESK. The CDR3 region is CASSQVSGTVLF. CDR3 DNA: TGTGCCAGCAGCCAAGTAAGCGGGACGGTCCTCTTC.

This clonotype was seen a single time. The chain recombines TRBV15 with TRBJ2-2, with 9 bases that match TRBD2. Looked up from germline, CDR1 is LNHNV and CDR2 is YYDKDF (reference sequence). Trimming cost V 1 base and J 5 bases; bases outside gene matches: 8. The CDR3 has 17 residues. The CDR3 nucleotides read TGTGCCACCAGCAGAGGGGATGGCAGCGGGGGGACCGGGGAGCTGTTTTTT. Encoded protein: CATSRGDGSGGTGELFF.

This clonotype appeared many times. This may be a read error, as it is one base from a much larger clone. This chain links TRBV7-6 with TRBJ2-1; 9 positions match TRBD2. Looked up from germline, CDR1 is SGHVS and CDR2 is FNYEAQ. This CDR3 region has 15 residues. The CDR3 sequence: CASSFQAGGRDEQLF. CDR3 coding DNA: TGTGCCAGCAGCTTCCAAGCGGGGGGCAGGGATGAGCAGCTCTTC.

As to this clonotype: This may come from a read error, since a much larger clone is one base off. The rearrangement uses TRBV6-1 and TRBJ1-5; a possible D gene is TRBD1 (6 bases). CDR1 is MNHNS and CDR2 is SASEGT in the germline V gene. This CDR3 is built from 19 residues. The CDR3 region has the DNA TGTGCCAGCAGTTACGCCGGGTCCAGGGGCGTTTATAGCAGTCAGCCCCAGCATTTT. Protein: CASSYAGSRGVYSSQPQHF.

The V and J genes are TRBV20-1 and TRBJ2-7, with 9 bases identical to TRBD2. In germline, CDR1 is DFQATT, CDR2 SNEGSKA (reference sequence). Trimming at V came to 2 bases and at J to 6 bases, leaving 11 bases not matched to a gene. This CDR3 has 15 residues. CDR3 protein: CSARKREVATGEQYF. The DNA for the CDR3 is TGCAGTGCTAGAAAGCGGGAGGTAGCTACGGGCGAGCAGTACTTC.

CDR3 protein: CASSLPRDRGLDTQYF. As DNA, the CDR3 is TGTGCCAGCAGTCTCCCCCGGGACAGGGGGCTGGATACGCAGTATTTT. This chain links TRBV6-1 with TRBJ2-3, with 12 bases matching TRBD1. The CDR3 has 16 residues. Trimming removed 5 bases from V and 6 bases from J; junction bases left unmatched: 9. Germline V gene data show CDR1 as MNHNS and CDR2 as SASEGT.

Remarks on this clonotype: The conserved phenylalanine or tryptophan is not found at the CDR3 terminus, so this likely reflects a read error. This rearrangement joins TRBV12-3 or TRBV12-4 to TRBJ1-2; a possible D gene is TRBD1 (5 bases). The CDR3 extends over 13 amino acids. Trimming pared 5 bases from V and 4 bases from J, leaving 11 bases between. DNA of the CDR3: TGTGCCAGCAGTCCCGGGACTCTCTATGGCTACACCTAC. Its protein is CASSPGTLYGYTY.

Many counts were recorded for this clonotype. V is TRBV5-4 and J is TRBJ1-6, with 7 bases fitting TRBD1. This CDR3 is 15 amino acids long. With 9 bases clipped from V and 3 bases from J, the junction kept 9 bases outside the gene matches. Germline CDR1 is SGHNT and CDR2 is YYREEE (reference sequence). The CDR3 DNA is TGTGCCACCAGACAGGGACAGAACTATAATTCACCCCTCCACTTT. As protein: CATRQGQNYNSPLHF.

The chain employs TRBV7-8 and TRBJ2-1, with unresolved D. The CDR3 runs to 12 residues. Trimming left V 4 bases short and J 9 bases short, with 10 bases between. The germline V gene has CDR1 SGHVS and CDR2 FQNEAQ. The CDR3 nucleotides read TGTGCCAGCAGCTCGAAGTGGGGTGAGCAGTTCTTC. Protein product: CASSSKWGEQFF. Based on the CDR3 plus reference TRBV7-8 and TRBJ2-1, the full variable domain is GAGVSQSPRYKVAKRGQDVALRCDPISGHVSLFWYQQALGQGPEFLTYFQNEAQLDKSGLPSDRFFAERPEGSVSTLKIQRTQQEDSAVYLCASSSKWGEQFFGPGTRLTVL.

Ten or more counts support this clonotype. CDR3 residues: CASSLVRAGANVLTF. CDR3 bases: TGTGCCAGCAGCTTGGTTCGTGCTGGGGCCAACGTCCTGACTTTC. V and J are TRBV5-8 and TRBJ2-6; D is undetermined. V shed 0 bases and J shed 2 bases, with 6 bases lying between them. Germline V gene lookup returns CDR1 SGHTS and CDR2 YDEGEE. The CDR3 is 15 residues long.

This clonotype came up a few times. A much larger clone differs by one base, so this may be a read error. The gene calls are TRBV20-1 and TRBJ2-1, with 9 positions matching TRBD2. CDR3 size: 17 residues. Germline V gene data show CDR1 as DFQATT and CDR2 as SNEGSKA (reference sequence). The CDR3 reads CGARERSGGQTYNEQFF. CDR3 nucleotides: TGCGGTGCTAGAGAGCGCAGCGGGGGGCAAACCTACAATGAGCAGTTCTTC.

The sample holds many counts of this clonotype. CDR3 residues: CASSLGPGQGRTETQYF. The CDR3 bases are TGTGCCAGCAGTTTAGGACCCGGACAGGGGAGAACAGAGACCCAGTACTTC. The gene calls are TRBV12-3 or TRBV12-4 and TRBJ2-5, with 9 bases matching TRBD1. J lost 4 bases, V lost 1 base, and 10 bases had no gene match. There are 17 residues in the CDR3.